This T cell receptor beta chain was profiled in a study of shared clonotypes between healthy human individuals. Study results and caveats: Researchers found naive subsets generally carried larger estimated richness than memory subsets.

The CDR3 length is 12 residues. The germline V and J ends were trimmed by 7 bases and 5 bases, with 9 bases remaining between them. CDR1 is SNHLY, CDR2 FYNNEI, per germline. Authors' processing steps: Junction-only immunoSEQ sequences carried no quality scores, so filtering differed. Clones were read by immunoSEQ multiplex PCR, and TCRdb kept only the in-frame ones, dropping some. The V and J calls and clone size were taken over from that table, and D and trimming were inferred from the DNA. The profile covers some 2,400,000 clones, with 90% to 96% appearing a single time and approximately 0.13% taken by the ten largest. Turning to this clone: The antigen is not known.

The chain joins TRBV2 to TRBJ2-1; no clear D gene. The sequence derives from a man aged 18 to 29 in good health. Sequences were obtained from naive CD4+ T cells sorted from blood. Stated subset: CD45RA+ positively selected. Here the CDR3 reads CASTAAHNEQFF. The CDR3 DNA is TGTGCCAGCACTGCGGCCCACAATGAGCAGTTCTTC. Full variable domain (missing parts from reference TRBV2 and TRBJ2-1): EPEVTQTPSHQVTQMGQEVILRCVPISNHLYFYWYRQILGQKVEFLVSFYNNEISEKSEIFDDQFSVERPDGSNFTLKIRSTKLEDSAMYFCASTAAHNEQFFGPGTRLTVL.